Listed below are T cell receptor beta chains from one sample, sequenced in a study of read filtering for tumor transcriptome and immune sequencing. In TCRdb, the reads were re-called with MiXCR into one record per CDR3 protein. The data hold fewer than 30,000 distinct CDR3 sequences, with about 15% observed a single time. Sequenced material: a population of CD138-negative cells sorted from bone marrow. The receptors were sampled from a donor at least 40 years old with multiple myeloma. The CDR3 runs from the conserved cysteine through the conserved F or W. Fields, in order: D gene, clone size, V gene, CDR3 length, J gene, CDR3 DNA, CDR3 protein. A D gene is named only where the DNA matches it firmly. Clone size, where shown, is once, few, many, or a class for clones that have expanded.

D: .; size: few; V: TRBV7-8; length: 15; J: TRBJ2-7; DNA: TGTGCCAGCAGCGAGGGGCCGGGGGCGAACTACGAGCAGTACTTC; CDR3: CASSEGPGANYEQYF
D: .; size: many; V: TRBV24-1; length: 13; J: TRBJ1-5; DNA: TGTGCCACCAGTGATTTCGTGGATCAGCCCCAGCATTTT; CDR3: CATSDFVDQPQHF
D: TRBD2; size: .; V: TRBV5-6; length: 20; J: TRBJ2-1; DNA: TGTGCCAGCAGCTTGGTTTTTTTACTAGCGGGAACTGAGTGGACCAATGAGCAGTTCTTC; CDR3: CASSLVFLLAGTEWTNEQFF
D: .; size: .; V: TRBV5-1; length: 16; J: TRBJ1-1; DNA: TGCGCCAGCAGCGCGTCCCTGGACGGACTGGCCGTTGAAGCTTTCTTT; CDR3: CASSASLDGLAVEAFF
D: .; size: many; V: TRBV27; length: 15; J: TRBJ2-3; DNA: TGTGCCAGCAGCCCTATCACCCTTAGCACAGATACGCAGTATTTT; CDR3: CASSPITLSTDTQYF
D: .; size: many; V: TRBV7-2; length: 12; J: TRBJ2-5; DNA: TGTGCCAGCAGCTTCCAGGAGGAGACCCAGTACTTC; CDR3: CASSFQEETQYF
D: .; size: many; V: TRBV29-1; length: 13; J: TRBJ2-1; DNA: TGCAGCGTTGATAGCGTCGCCTACAATGAGCAGTTCTTC; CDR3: CSVDSVAYNEQFF
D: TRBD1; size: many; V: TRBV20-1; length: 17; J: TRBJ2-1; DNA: TGCAGTGCTAGGGATCTTAACAGGGGAATCTCCTACAATGAGCAGTTCTTC; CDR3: CSARDLNRGISYNEQFF
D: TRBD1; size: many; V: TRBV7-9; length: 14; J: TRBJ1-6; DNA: TGTGCCAGCAGCTTCGGACAGGGGGGTTCACCCCTCCACTTT; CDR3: CASSFGQGGSPLHF
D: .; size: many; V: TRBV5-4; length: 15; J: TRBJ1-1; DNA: TGTGCCAGCAGCTTGGGGCCAGCCCTGAACACTGAAGCTTTCTTT; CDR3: CASSLGPALNTEAFF
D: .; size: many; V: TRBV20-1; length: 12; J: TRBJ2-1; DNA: TGCAGTGCTAGAGAGGTCCGCGGTGAGCAGTTCTTC; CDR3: CSAREVRGEQFF
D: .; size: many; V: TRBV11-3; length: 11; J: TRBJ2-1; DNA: TGTGCCAGCAGCTTAACCAATGAGCAGTTCTTC; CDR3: CASSLTNEQFF